The sequence of this TCR beta chain was determined in a study of identical twins. The CDR3 consists of 10 residues. With 4 bases removed from V and 7 bases from J, the gap between germline ends came to 4 bases. Per germline, CDR1 MGHDK and CDR2 SYGVNS. Broader study findings: Surplus twin overlap in beta out-of-frame sequences was less pronounced. The study found excess low generation probability among twin-shared out-of-frame alpha sequences.

Healthy Caucasians, and only they, were the donors. One entry per CDR3 protein, called by TCRdb with MiXCR from the 5' RACE reads. The table shows about 1.7 million distinct CDR3 sequences, with 25% to 35% occurring only once. This clonotype was observed many times. Its antigen is currently unknown. The sequence was collected from a newborn girl in good health. The specimen was cord blood. The chain uses TRBV25-1 and TRBJ2-5; D ambiguous. Here the CDR3 reads CASSAGTQYF. CDR3 coding DNA: TGTGCCAGCAGTGCGGGGACCCAGTACTTC.